Each of the 19 T cell receptor beta chains below was sequenced from the same sample in a study of cytomegalovirus exposure and HLA in healthy donors. The study ran its PCR with 60 Vbeta and 13 Jbeta primers. The protocol was immunoSEQ multiplex PCR, while the TCRdb copy is restricted to in-frame clones and leaves out a portion. Of around 100,000 clones listed, around 84% are singletons. Sequenced: PBMCs. These receptor sequences come from a man aged 30-40 years in good health and CMV-seropositive.

This clone was detected only a few times. The genes are TRBV4-1 and TRBJ1-3; no clear D gene. The V gene's germline CDR1 is MGHRA and CDR2 YSYEKL. The CDR3 runs to 18 residues. The V end was cut by 1 base, the J end by 3 bases, with 19 bases between. CDR3 bases: TGCGCCAGCAGCCAAGGTCTTTTGCGGCGGAGTCGTGGAAACACCATATATTTT. Its protein is CASSQGLLRRSRGNTIYF.

This rearrangement joins TRBV5-1 to TRBJ2-7; 8 positions match TRBD1. The J segment lost 5 bases and the V segment lost 7 bases, leaving 5 bases of the junction unmatched. Germline loops: CDR1 SGHRS, CDR2 YFSETQ. CDR3 length: 12 residues. In DNA, the CDR3 is TGCGCCAGCCTTGACAGGGGCCACGAGCAGTACGTC. Translated: CASLDRGHEQYV.

The chain employs TRBV5-4 and TRBJ1-2; no firm D call. With 1 base removed from V and 0 bases from J, the gap between germline ends came to 13 bases. CDR1 SGHNT and CDR2 YYREEE come from the germline V gene (reference sequence). The CDR3 has 16 residues. Here the CDR3 DNA reads TGTGCCAGCAGCTTGTCGAGTGAGATAGCTAACTATGGCTACACCTTC. The encoded protein is CASSLSSEIANYGYTF.

Here the CDR3 reads CASSSRQGPYEQYF. The CDR3 DNA reads as TGCGCCAGCAGCTCCAGACAGGGACCCTACGAGCAGTACTTC. The chain is built from TRBV4-1 and TRBJ2-7, with 7 nucleotides matching TRBD1. Germline V CDR1 and CDR2: MGHRA, YSYEKL. The CDR3 sequence is 14 residues long. V shed 5 bases and J 2 bases; nucleotides not matched to a gene: 6.

This chain connects TRBV7-2 to TRBJ1-3; perhaps TRBD1 as D (5 bases). The CDR3 has 14 amino acids. Germline CDR1 SGHTA, CDR2 FQGNSA. V was pared by 1 base and J by 7 bases, with 11 bases between. This CDR3 reads CASSLGGDYNTIYF. In nucleotides, the CDR3 is TGTGCCAGCAGCTTAGGGGGGGACTATAACACCATATATTTT.

The gene calls are TRBV6-5 and TRBJ1-2, with D possibly matching TRBD1 (5 bases). With 5 bases removed from V and 3 bases from J, the gap between germline ends came to 13 bases. From germline, CDR1 is MNHEY and CDR2 SVGAGI. This CDR3 is 14 amino acids long. The CDR3 DNA reads as TGTGCCAGCAGTCTCCGAGACAGTTACTATGGCTACACCTTC. This sequence encodes CASSLRDSYYGYTF.

This chain uses TRBV6-5 with TRBJ2-1; 7 positions match TRBD1. The CDR3 is 15 residues long. The V gene end was trimmed by 2 bases and the J gene end by 6 bases; junction bases not matched to a gene: 7. Germline CDR1 MNHEY, CDR2 SVGAGI. The CDR3 here is CASSYLGTEVNEQFF. CDR3 nucleotide sequence: TGTGCCAGCAGTTACCTCGGGACAGAAGTCAATGAGCAGTTCTTC.

The chain has TRBV15 and TRBJ2-1; D is perhaps TRBD2 (6 bases). V was shortened by 1 base and J by 5 bases, with 12 bases between the two germline ends. The CDR3 runs to 15 residues. Germline CDR1 is LNHNV and CDR2 is YYDKDF (reference sequence). CDR3 nucleotide sequence: TGTGCCACCAGCAGAGGTTCAGCGGGCGACAATGAGCAGTTCTTC. Translating it yields CATSRGSAGDNEQFF.

V is TRBV7-9 and J is TRBJ2-2; D is uncertain. The germline CDR1 and CDR2 sequences are SEHNR and FQNEAQ (reference sequence). The V end was cut by 3 bases, the J end by 0 bases, with 2 bases between. The CDR3 is made up of 13 amino acids. The CDR3 nucleotides read TGTGCCAGCAGCTTCACGAACACCGGGGAGCTGTTTTTT. Translating it yields CASSFTNTGELFF.

This clone is medium-sized in the sample. The rearrangement uses TRBV5-6 and TRBJ2-7, with D perhaps matching TRBD1 (5 bases). Germline lookup yields CDR1 SGHDT and CDR2 YYEEEE. This CDR3 has 14 residues. V shed 1 base and J shed 5 bases, with 13 bases lying between them. CDR3 protein: CASSLMAGPHEQYV. In DNA form, the CDR3 reads TGTGCCAGCAGCTTGATGGCAGGGCCCCACGAGCAGTACGTC.

The chain has TRBV19 and TRBJ2-6; possible D gene TRBD2, 5 bases. Germline V lookup: CDR1 LNHDA, CDR2 SQIVND (reference sequence). The germline V and J ends were trimmed by 6 bases and 4 bases, with 10 bases remaining between them. The CDR3 has 14 residues. CDR3 in DNA: TGTGCCAGTAGCGGGGTGGTCGGGGCCAACGTCCTGACTTTC. As protein: CASSGVVGANVLTF.

CDR3 residues: CASTAMAGGNEQFF. In nucleotides, the CDR3 is TGTGCCAGCACGGCAATGGCAGGGGGCAATGAGCAGTTCTTC. V and J are TRBV7-2 and TRBJ2-1, with 7 bases identical to TRBD1. Germline V gene lookup returns CDR1 SGHTA and CDR2 FQGNSA. This CDR3 is 14 amino acids long. Trimming cost V 7 bases and J 6 bases; bases outside gene matches: 9.

The chain recombines TRBV7-3 with TRBJ2-7, with 11 bases identical to TRBD2. Germline V gene sequence: CDR1 SGHTA, CDR2 FQGTGA. The V segment lost 5 bases and the J segment 7 bases; nucleotides outside the gene matches: 10. The CDR3 spans 15 residues. The CDR3 sequence is CASSLRGTSGEEQYF. The DNA of the CDR3 is TGTGCCAGCAGCCTCCGAGGGACTAGCGGCGAAGAGCAGTACTTC. The full variable domain, rest sourced from reference TRBV7-3 and TRBJ2-7, is GAGVSQTPSNKVTEKGKYVELRCDPISGHTALYWYRQSLGQGPEFLIYFQGTGAADDSGLPNDRFFAVRPEGSVSTLKIQRTERGDSAVYLCASSLRGTSGEEQYFGPGTRLTVT.

The rearrangement joins TRBV7-3 to TRBJ2-1; TRBD1 matches at 7 bases. Germline CDR1 SGHTA, CDR2 FQGTGA. This CDR3 spans 15 amino acids. The trim removed 1 base at V and 5 bases at J, leaving 5 bases unmatched. This chain's CDR3 is CASSLRTGNNNEQFF. In nucleotides, the CDR3 is TGTGCCAGCAGCTTAAGGACAGGAAACAACAATGAGCAGTTCTTC.

The chain has TRBV18 and TRBJ1-1, with D perhaps TRBD1 (6 bases). Germline V lookup: CDR1 KGHSH, CDR2 LQKENI. The CDR3 is made up of 15 amino acids. The V and J ends lost 2 bases and 6 bases respectively, with 16 bases between them. The CDR3 nucleotides are TGTGCCAGCTCACCATTGGTCTCGGACAGCCCTGAAGCTTTCTTT. Translating it yields CASSPLVSDSPEAFF.

The chain uses TRBV5-1 and TRBJ1-1; weak D call: TRBD1 (5 bases). Deletions cut 4 bases from V and 7 bases from J, with 14 bases between. The germline CDR1 and CDR2 sequences are SGHRS and YFSETQ. There are 13 residues in the CDR3. The CDR3 region has the DNA TGCGCCAGCAGCCCAACCCTGGGGGGTGAAGCTTTCTTT. Its protein product is CASSPTLGGEAFF.

The chain has TRBV6-4 and TRBJ1-2; D is undetermined. The V gene's germline CDR1 is MRHNA and CDR2 SNTAGT. The V and J ends lost 3 bases and 8 bases respectively, with 10 bases between them. The CDR3 extends over 12 amino acids. The CDR3 sequence: CASSELGRGYTF. DNA for the CDR3: TGTGCCAGCAGTGAGCTGGGCAGGGGCTACACCTTC.

J is TRBJ2-1 and V is TRBV6-1; D is possibly TRBD1 (5 bases). Germline V gene sequence: CDR1 MNHNS, CDR2 SASEGT. The CDR3 spans 13 residues. Trimming shortened V by 5 bases and J by 3 bases, and 8 bases separated the two germline ends. The CDR3 here is CASSPRGYNEQFF. CDR3 coding DNA: TGTGCCAGCAGTCCTAGGGGCTACAATGAGCAGTTCTTC.

The chain recombines TRBV7-6 with TRBJ1-3; 9 bases match TRBD1. Germline CDR1 SGHVS, CDR2 FNYEAQ. J was trimmed by 0 bases and V by 1 base; bases with no gene match: 10. CDR3 length: 19 amino acids. The CDR3: CASSLETGGYSTSGNTIYF. Written as DNA, the CDR3 is TGTGCCAGCAGCTTAGAGACAGGGGGATACTCGACCTCTGGAAACACCATATATTTT.